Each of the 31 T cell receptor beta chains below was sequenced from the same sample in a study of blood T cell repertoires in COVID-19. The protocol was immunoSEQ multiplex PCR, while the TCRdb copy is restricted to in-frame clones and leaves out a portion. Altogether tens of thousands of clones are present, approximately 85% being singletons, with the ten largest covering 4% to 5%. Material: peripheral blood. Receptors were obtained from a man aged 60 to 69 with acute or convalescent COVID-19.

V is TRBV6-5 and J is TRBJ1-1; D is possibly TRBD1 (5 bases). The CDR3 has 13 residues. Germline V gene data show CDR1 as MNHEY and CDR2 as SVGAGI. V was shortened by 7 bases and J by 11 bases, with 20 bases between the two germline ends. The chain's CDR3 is CASTRGVEGTAFF. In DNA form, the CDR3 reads TGTGCCAGCACCCGGGGGGTAGAAGGGACGGCTTTCTTT.

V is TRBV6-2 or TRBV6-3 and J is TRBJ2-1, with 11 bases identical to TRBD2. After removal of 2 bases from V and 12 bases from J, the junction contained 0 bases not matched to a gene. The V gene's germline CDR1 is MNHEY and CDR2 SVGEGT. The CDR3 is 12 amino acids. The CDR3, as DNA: TGTGCCAGCAGTTACGGACTAGCGGGGCAGTTCTTC. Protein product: CASSYGLAGQFF.

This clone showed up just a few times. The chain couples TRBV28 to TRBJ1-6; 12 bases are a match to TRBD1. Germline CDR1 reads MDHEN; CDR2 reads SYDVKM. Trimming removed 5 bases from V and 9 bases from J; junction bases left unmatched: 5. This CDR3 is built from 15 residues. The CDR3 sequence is CASSPRDRGRSPLHF. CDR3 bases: TGTGCCAGCAGTCCGAGGGACAGGGGGCGTTCACCCCTCCACTTT.

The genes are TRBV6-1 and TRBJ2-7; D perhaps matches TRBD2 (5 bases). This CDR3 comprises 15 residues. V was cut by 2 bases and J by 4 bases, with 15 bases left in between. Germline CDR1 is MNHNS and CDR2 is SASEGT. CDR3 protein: CASSESPRTRYEQYF. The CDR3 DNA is TGTGCCAGCAGTGAAAGTCCTCGGACTCGTTACGAGCAGTACTTC.

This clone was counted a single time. CDR3 region: CASSAAGTGGYGYTF. CDR3 nucleotides: TGTGCCAGTAGTGCCGCCGGGACAGGGGGCTATGGCTACACCTTC. The chain couples TRBV19 to TRBJ1-2; 11 bases are shared with TRBD1. The CDR3 sequence is 15 residues long. Trimming took 5 bases from V and 4 from J; bases not matched to a gene: 6. Germline CDR1 is LNHDA and CDR2 is SQIVND (reference sequence).

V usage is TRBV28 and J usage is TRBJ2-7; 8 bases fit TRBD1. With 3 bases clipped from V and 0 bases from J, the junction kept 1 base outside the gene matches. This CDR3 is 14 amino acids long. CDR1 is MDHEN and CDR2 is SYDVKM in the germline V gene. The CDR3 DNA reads TGTGCCAGCAGTTTTCAGGGGGCCTCCTACGAGCAGTACTTC. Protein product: CASSFQGASYEQYF.

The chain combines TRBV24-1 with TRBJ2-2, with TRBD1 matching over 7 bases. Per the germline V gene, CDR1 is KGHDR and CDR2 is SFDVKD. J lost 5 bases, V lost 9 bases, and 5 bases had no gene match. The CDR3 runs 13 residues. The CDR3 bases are TGTGCCACCGAGTCAGGGGGTACCGGGGAGCTGTTTTTT. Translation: CATESGGTGELFF.

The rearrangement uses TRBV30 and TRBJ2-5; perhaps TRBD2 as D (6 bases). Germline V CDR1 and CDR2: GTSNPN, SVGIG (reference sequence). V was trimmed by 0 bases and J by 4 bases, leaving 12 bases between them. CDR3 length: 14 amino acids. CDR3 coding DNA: TGTGCCTGGAGTGTAGCGGGTCCGGCAGAGACCCAGTACTTC. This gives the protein CAWSVAGPAETQYF.

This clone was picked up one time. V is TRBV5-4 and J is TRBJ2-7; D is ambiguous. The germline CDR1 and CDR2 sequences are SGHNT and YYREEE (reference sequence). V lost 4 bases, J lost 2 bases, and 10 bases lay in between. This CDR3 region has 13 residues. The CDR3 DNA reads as TGTGCCAGCAGCAACTACGTGACCTACGAGCAGTACTTC. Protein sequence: CASSNYVTYEQYF.

CDR3 residues: CAWRGQGAPGELFF. The CDR3 nucleotides are TGTGCCTGGAGAGGGCAGGGGGCCCCCGGGGAGCTGTTTTTT. This chain links TRBV30 with TRBJ2-2; 8 bases are shared with TRBD1. The V gene end was trimmed by 3 bases and the J gene end by 6 bases; junction bases not matched to a gene: 6. The CDR3 runs 14 residues. Germline V CDR1 and CDR2: GTSNPN, SVGIG (reference sequence).

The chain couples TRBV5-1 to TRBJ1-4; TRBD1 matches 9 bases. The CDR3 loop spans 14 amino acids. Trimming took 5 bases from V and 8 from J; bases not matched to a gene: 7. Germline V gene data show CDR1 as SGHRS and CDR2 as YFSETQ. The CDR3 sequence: CASSFGTGNEKLFF. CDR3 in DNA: TGCGCCAGCAGTTTCGGGACAGGGAACGAAAAACTGTTTTTT. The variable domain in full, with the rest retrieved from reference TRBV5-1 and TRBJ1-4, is KAGVTQTPRYLIKTRGQQVTLSCSPISGHRSVSWYQQTPGQGLQFLFEYFSETQRNKGNFPGRFSGRQFSNSRSEMNVSTLELGDSALYLCASSFGTGNEKLFFGSGTQLSVL.

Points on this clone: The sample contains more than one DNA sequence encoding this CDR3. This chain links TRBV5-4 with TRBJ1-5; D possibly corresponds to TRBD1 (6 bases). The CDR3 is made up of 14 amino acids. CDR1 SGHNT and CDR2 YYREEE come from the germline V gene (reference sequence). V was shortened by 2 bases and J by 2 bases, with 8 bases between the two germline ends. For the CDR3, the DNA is TGTGCCAGCAGCTTACAGGGAGGCAATCAGCCCCAGCATTTT. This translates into CASSLQGGNQPQHF.

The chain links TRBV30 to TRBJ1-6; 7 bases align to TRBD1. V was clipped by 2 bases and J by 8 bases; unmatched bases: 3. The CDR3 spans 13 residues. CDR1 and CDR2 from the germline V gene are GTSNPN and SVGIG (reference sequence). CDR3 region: CAWSTGAYSPLHF. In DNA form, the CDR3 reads TGTGCCTGGAGTACAGGGGCTTATTCACCCCTCCACTTT.

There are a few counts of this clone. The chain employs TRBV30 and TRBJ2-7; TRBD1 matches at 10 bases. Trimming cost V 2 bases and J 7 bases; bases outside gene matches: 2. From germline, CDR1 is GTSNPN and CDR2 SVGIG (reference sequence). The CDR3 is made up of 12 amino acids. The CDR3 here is CAWSLDRGEQYF. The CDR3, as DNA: TGTGCCTGGAGTTTGGACAGGGGGGAGCAGTACTTC.

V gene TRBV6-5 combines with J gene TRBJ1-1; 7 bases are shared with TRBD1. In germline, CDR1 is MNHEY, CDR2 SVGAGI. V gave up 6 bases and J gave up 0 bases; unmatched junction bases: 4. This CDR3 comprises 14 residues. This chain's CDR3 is CASRRTGLNTEAFF. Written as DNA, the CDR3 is TGTGCCAGCAGACGGACAGGTTTGAACACTGAAGCTTTCTTT.

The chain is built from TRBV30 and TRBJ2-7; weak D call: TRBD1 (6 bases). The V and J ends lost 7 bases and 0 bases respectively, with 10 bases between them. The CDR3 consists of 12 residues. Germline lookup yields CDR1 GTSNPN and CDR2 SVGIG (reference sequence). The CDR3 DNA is TGTGCCTACAGGGAGAGCTCCTACGAGCAGTACTTC. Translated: CAYRESSYEQYF.

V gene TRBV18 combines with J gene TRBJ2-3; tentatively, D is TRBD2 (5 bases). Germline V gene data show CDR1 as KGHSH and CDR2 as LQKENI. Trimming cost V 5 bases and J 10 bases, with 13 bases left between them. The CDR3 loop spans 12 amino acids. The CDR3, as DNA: TGTGCCAGCTCATCGTTAGAGGAGGCGCAGTATTTT. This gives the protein CASSSLEEAQYF.

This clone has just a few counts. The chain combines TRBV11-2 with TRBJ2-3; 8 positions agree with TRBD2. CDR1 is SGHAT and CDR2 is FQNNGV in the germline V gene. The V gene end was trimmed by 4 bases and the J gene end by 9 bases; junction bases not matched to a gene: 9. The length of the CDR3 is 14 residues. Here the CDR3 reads CASSSIGGAKTQYF. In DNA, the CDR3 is TGTGCCAGCAGCTCTATCGGGGGGGCGAAAACGCAGTATTTT. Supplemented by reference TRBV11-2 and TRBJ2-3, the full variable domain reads EAGVAQSPRYKIIEKRQSVAFWCNPISGHATLYWYQQILGQGPKLLIQFQNNGVVDDSQLPKDRFSAERLKGVDSTLKIQPAKLEDSAVYLCASSSIGGAKTQYFGPGTRLTVL.

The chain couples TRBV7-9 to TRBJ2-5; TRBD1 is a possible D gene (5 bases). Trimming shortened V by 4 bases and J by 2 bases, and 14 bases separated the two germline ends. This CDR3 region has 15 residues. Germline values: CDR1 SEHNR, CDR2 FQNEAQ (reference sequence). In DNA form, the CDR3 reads TGTGCCAGCAGCTCTTACAGGTTCGGACAAGAGACCCAGTACTTC. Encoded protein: CASSSYRFGQETQYF.

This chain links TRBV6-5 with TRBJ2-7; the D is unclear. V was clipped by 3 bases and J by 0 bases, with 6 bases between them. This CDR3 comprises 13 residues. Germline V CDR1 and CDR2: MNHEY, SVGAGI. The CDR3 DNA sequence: TGTGCCAGCAGTTATGGGCCCTCCTACGAGCAGTACTTC. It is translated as CASSYGPSYEQYF.

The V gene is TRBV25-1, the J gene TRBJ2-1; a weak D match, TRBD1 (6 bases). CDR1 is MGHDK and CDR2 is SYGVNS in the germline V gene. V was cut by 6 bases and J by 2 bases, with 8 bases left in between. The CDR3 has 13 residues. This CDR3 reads CASRDRPYNEQFF. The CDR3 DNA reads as TGTGCCAGCAGGGACAGACCCTACAATGAGCAGTTCTTC.

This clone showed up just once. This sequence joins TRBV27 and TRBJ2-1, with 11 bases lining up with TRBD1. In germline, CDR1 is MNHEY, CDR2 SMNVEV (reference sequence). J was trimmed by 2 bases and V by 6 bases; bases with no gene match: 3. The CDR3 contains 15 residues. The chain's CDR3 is CASREGQGAYNEQFF. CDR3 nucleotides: TGTGCCAGCAGGGAGGGACAGGGGGCCTACAATGAGCAGTTCTTC.

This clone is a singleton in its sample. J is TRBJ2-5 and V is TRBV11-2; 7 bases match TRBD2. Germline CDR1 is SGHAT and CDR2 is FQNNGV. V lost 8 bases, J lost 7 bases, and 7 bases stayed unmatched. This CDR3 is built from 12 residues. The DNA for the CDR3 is TGTGCCAGCCTGACTGGGGGGGGGACCCAGTACTTC. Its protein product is CASLTGGGTQYF.

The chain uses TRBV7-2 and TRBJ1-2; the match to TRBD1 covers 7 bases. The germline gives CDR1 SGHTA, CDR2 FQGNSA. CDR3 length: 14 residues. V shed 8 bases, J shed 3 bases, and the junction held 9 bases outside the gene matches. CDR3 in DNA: TGTGCCAGCCGGCTACAGGGGCGCGACTATGGCTACACCTTC. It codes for CASRLQGRDYGYTF.

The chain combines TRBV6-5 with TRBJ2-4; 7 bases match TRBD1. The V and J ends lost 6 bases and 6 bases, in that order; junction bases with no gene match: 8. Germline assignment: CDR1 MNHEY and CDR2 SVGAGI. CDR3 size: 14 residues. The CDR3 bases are TGTGCCAGCAGCCCCCGGGACAGCGTAAACATTCAGTACTTC. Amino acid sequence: CASSPRDSVNIQYF.

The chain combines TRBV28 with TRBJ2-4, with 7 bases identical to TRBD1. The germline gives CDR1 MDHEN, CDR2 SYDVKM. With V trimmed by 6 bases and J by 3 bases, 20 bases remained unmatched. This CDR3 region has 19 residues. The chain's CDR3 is CASSPYRQGRTSGKNIQYF. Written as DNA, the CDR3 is TGTGCCAGCAGCCCGTACCGACAGGGACGGACATCCGGCAAAAACATTCAGTACTTC.

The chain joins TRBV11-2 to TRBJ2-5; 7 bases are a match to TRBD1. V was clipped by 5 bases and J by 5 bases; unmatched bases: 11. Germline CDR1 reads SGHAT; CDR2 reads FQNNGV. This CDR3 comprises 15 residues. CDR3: CASSRGDSTGETQYF. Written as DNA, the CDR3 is TGTGCCAGCAGCCGTGGGGACAGCACCGGGGAGACCCAGTACTTC.

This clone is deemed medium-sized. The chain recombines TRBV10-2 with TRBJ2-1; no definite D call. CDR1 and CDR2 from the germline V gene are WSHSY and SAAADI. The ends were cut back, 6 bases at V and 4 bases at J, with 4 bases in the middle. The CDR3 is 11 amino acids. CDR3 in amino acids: CASRSYNEQFF. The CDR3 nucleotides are TGCGCCAGCAGATCTTACAATGAGCAGTTCTTC.

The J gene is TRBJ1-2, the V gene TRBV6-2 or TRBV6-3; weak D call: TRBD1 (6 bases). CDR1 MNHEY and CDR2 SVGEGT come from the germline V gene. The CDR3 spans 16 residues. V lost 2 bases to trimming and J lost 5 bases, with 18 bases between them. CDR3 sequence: CASSYVPGQPQYGYTF. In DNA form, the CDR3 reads TGTGCCAGCAGTTACGTTCCGGGACAACCTCAATATGGCTACACCTTC.

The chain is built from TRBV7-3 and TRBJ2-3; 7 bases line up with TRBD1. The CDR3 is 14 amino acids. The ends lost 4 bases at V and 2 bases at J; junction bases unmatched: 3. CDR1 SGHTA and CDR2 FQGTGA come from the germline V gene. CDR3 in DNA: TGTGCCAGCAGCTCGGGACAGTCCACAGATACGCAGTATTTT. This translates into CASSSGQSTDTQYF. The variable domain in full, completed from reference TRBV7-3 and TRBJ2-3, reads GAGVSQTPSNKVTEKGKYVELRCDPISGHTALYWYRQSLGQGPEFLIYFQGTGAADDSGLPNDRFFAVRPEGSVSTLKIQRTERGDSAVYLCASSSGQSTDTQYFGPGTRLTVL.

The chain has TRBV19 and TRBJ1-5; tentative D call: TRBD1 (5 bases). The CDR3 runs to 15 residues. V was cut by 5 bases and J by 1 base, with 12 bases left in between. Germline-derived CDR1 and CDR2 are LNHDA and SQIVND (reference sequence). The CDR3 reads CASSGTQGSNQPQHF. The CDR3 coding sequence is TGTGCCAGTAGTGGAACCCAGGGAAGCAATCAGCCCCAGCATTTT.